The 15 T cell receptor beta chains listed next were all sequenced from one sample in a study of blood T cell repertoires in COVID-19. The method was immunoSEQ multiplex PCR; TCRdb's version includes in-frame clones alone and lacks a portion of them. The top ten clones hold roughly 2% of a sample with over 90,000 clones, roughly 85% of them seen once. The specimen sequenced was peripheral blood. These receptors were obtained from a man aged 50 or older with active COVID-19.

The chain employs TRBV12-3 or TRBV12-4 and TRBJ2-5; D unclear. The CDR3 is made up of 12 amino acids. V gave up 3 bases and J gave up 7 bases, with 9 bases separating them. The CDR3 DNA sequence: TGTGCCAGCAGTTTTTCGTCGGGGACCCAGTACTTC. This translates into CASSFSSGTQYF.

The chain joins TRBV11-2 to TRBJ2-5, with D perhaps matching TRBD2 (7 bases). The V gene's germline CDR1 is SGHAT and CDR2 FQNNGV. V was trimmed by 0 bases and J by 3 bases, leaving 11 bases between them. The CDR3 extends over 15 amino acids. The CDR3 DNA is TGTGCCAGCAGCTTAGATCCGGGGGGCGAAGAGACCCAGTACTTC. This encodes CASSLDPGGEETQYF.

This rearrangement joins TRBV12-5 to TRBJ2-3; tentatively, D is TRBD2 (6 bases). From germline, CDR1 is LGHNT and CDR2 FRNRAP. V lost 5 bases to trimming and J lost 4 bases, with 13 bases between them. The length of the CDR3 is 14 residues. CDR3 loop: CASGARGTSDTQYF. In DNA, the CDR3 is TGTGCTAGTGGTGCTCGCGGGACTTCAGATACGCAGTATTTT.

The V gene is TRBV7-2, the J gene TRBJ2-7, with TRBD2 identical over 9 bases. The CDR3 is made up of 15 amino acids. CDR1 SGHTA and CDR2 FQGNSA come from the germline V gene. Germline trimming cut 3 bases from V and 6 bases from J; bases unmatched to any gene: 9. In nucleotides, the CDR3 is TGTGCCAGCAGCTTGCGGGGGGGGGCGAGGTCCGAGCAGTACTTC. It yields the protein CASSLRGGARSEQYF.

This clone appeared a single time. This chain connects TRBV5-6 to TRBJ2-7; 15 nucleotides line up with TRBD2. CDR3 length: 15 residues. The junction had 2 bases not matched to a gene; V was cut back by 2 bases and J by 5 bases. Germline values: CDR1 SGHDT, CDR2 YYEEEE. The CDR3 spells CASSFGLAGGHEQYF. The CDR3, as DNA: TGTGCCAGCAGCTTCGGACTAGCGGGGGGGCACGAGCAGTACTTC.

This clone was seen more than once but under ten times. The gene calls are TRBV4-3 and TRBJ1-5, with D unclear. CDR3 size: 13 residues. CDR1 LGHNA and CDR2 YSLEER come from the germline V gene. Trimming removed 1 base at V and 9 bases at J, with 10 bases between. In DNA, the CDR3 is TGCGCCAGCAGCCAAGGAGGTAATAGGCCCCAGCATTTT. This translates into CASSQGGNRPQHF.

The CDR3 DNA sequence: TGTGCCAGCAGCCAAGATAGGGCGAGGGGGTCCTACGAGCAGTACTTC. It yields the protein CASSQDRARGSYEQYF. The rearrangement joins TRBV14 to TRBJ2-7; D might be TRBD1 (6 bases). The CDR3 runs to 16 residues. The V gene's germline CDR1 is SGHDN and CDR2 FVKESK. Between the trimmed V and J ends, which lost 0 bases and 1 base, there was a span of 13 bases. Drawing the rest from reference TRBV14 and TRBJ2-7, the complete variable domain is EAGVTQFPSHSVIEKGQTVTLRCDPISGHDNLYWYRRVMGKEIKFLLHFVKESKQDESGMPNNRFLAERTGGTYSTLKVQPAELEDSGVYFCASSQDRARGSYEQYFGPGTRLTVT.

The chain links TRBV24-1 to TRBJ1-4; a weak D match, TRBD1 (5 bases). The CDR3 covers 11 residues. V was shortened by 5 bases and J by 14 bases, with 11 bases between the two germline ends. Germline CDR1 is KGHDR and CDR2 is SFDVKD. DNA for the CDR3: TGTGCCACCAGTGTTGCGGGACTGCTGTTTTTT. Protein: CATSVAGLLFF.

The V and J genes are TRBV5-5 and TRBJ2-5; 11 positions agree with TRBD2. The trim removed 0 bases at V and 2 bases at J, leaving 3 bases unmatched. The CDR3 totals 16 residues. Germline CDR1 and CDR2: SGHKS and YYEKEE (reference sequence). Here the CDR3 DNA reads TGTGCCAGCAGCTTGGAGGGACTAGCGGTTCAAGAGACCCAGTACTTC. Translating gives CASSLEGLAVQETQYF.

The CDR3 reads CASSTQVLDTQYF. The DNA of the CDR3 is TGTGCCAGCAGTACTCAGGTCTTGGATACGCAGTATTTT. The chain couples TRBV6-5 to TRBJ2-3; D is unclear. Between the trimmed V and J ends, which lost 5 bases and 6 bases, there was a span of 12 bases. The CDR3 is 13 residues long. The germline CDR1 and CDR2 sequences are MNHEY and SVGAGI.

CDR3 region: CASSTGAGANVLTF. The DNA for the CDR3 is TGTGCCAGTAGTACAGGGGCCGGGGCCAACGTCCTGACTTTC. J is TRBJ2-6 and V is TRBV19; tentatively, D is TRBD1 (6 bases). Trimming pared 4 bases from V and 4 bases from J, leaving 8 bases between. CDR3 length: 14 residues. CDR1 and CDR2 from the germline V gene are LNHDA and SQIVND (reference sequence).

This clone appeared a few times. The CDR3 here is CASRLQGVGSPLHF. In nucleotides, the CDR3 is TGTGCCAGCAGATTACAGGGAGTCGGTTCACCCCTCCACTTT. The rearrangement links TRBV5-4 to TRBJ1-6; possibly TRBD1 for D (6 bases). The germline gives CDR1 SGHNT, CDR2 YYREEE (reference sequence). V lost 5 bases, J lost 9 bases, and 15 bases lay in between. The CDR3 has 14 residues.

This rearrangement joins TRBV5-5 to TRBJ2-2; D is possibly TRBD1 (5 bases). Trimming removed 1 base at V and 1 base at J, with 8 bases between. The CDR3 has 15 residues. The germline V gene has CDR1 SGHKS and CDR2 YYEKEE (reference sequence). CDR3 sequence (DNA): TGTGCCAGCAGCTTGTCCGACAGGAACACCGGGGAGCTGTTTTTT. As protein: CASSLSDRNTGELFF.

The CDR3 here is CASSLYGAASYEQYF. CDR3 sequence (DNA): TGTGCCAGCAGTTTATATGGGGCGGCCTCCTACGAGCAGTACTTC. V gene TRBV27 combines with J gene TRBJ2-7; D is possibly TRBD1 (5 bases). Germline loops: CDR1 MNHEY, CDR2 SMNVEV (reference sequence). This CDR3 is built from 15 residues. The V and J ends lost 1 base and 0 bases respectively, with 10 bases between them.

V gene TRBV11-1 combines with J gene TRBJ1-2; D is perhaps TRBD1 (5 bases). V dropped 5 bases and J dropped 5 bases, with 18 bases sitting between them. CDR1 and CDR2 (germline): SGHAT, FQDESV (reference sequence). CDR3 length: 15 residues. The DNA for the CDR3 is TGTGCCAGCAGCCGAGAAGGAGGGGCTGGATATGGCTACACCTTC. Translation: CASSREGGAGYGYTF.